The clone carrying this T cell receptor beta chain was counted a few times. As yet, its antigen is unknown. This sample stems from a study of T cells after yellow fever vaccination. Study outcomes and limitations: Detected again after the booster were most primary-vaccination clones, at 95% to 98% CD4 and approximately 90% CD8.

TCRdb ran MiXCR on the 5' RACE reads and lists one entry per CDR3 protein. In the table there are roughly 340,000 distinct CDR3 sequences, over 8% of which are singletons. The CDR3 extends over 12 amino acids. Per germline, CDR1 SGHTA and CDR2 FQGNSA. V gave up 2 bases and J gave up 7 bases, with 5 bases separating them. The chain links TRBV7-2 to TRBJ2-2; D gene unclear. The clonotype originates from a man between 18 and 35 years old who received the YFV17D yellow fever vaccine. Sequencing was performed on PBMCs, taken on the day of the first yellow fever vaccination. As DNA, the CDR3 is TGTGCCAGCAGCTTAATGGGCGGGGAGCTGTTTTTT. It translates to CASSLMGGELFF. Using reference TRBV7-2 and TRBJ2-2 for the parts outside the CDR3, the full variable domain is GAGVSQSPSNKVTEKGKDVELRCDPISGHTALYWYRQSLGQGLEFLIYFQGNSAPDKSGLPSDRFSAERTGGSVSTLTIQRTQQEDSAVYLCASSLMGGELFFGEGSRLTVL.